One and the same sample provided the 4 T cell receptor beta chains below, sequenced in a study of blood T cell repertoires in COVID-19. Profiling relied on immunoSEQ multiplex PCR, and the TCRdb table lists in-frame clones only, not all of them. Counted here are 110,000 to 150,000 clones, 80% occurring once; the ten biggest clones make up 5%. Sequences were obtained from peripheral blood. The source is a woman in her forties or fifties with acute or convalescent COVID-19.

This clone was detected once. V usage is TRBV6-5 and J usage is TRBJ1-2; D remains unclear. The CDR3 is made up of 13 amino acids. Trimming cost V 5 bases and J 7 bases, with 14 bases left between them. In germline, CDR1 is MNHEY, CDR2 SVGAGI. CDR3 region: CASSILPEAGYTF. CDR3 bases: TGTGCCAGCAGTATCCTCCCCGAGGCTGGCTACACCTTC.

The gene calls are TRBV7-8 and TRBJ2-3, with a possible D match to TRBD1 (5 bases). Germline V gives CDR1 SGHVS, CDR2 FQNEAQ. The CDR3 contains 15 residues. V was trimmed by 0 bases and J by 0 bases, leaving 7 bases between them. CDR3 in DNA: TGTGCCAGCAGCTTAGCGGGGCCTAGCACAGATACGCAGTATTTT. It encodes CASSLAGPSTDTQYF. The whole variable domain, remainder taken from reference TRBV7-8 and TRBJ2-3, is GAGVSQSPRYKVAKRGQDVALRCDPISGHVSLFWYQQALGQGPEFLTYFQNEAQLDKSGLPSDRFFAERPEGSVSTLKIQRTQQEDSAVYLCASSLAGPSTDTQYFGPGTRLTVL.

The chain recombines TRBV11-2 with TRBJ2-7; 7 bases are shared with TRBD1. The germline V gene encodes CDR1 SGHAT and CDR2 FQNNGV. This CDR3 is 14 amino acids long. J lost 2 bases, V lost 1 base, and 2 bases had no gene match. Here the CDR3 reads CASSLGDSTYEQYF. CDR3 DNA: TGTGCCAGCAGCTTAGGGGACAGTACCTACGAGCAGTACTTC.

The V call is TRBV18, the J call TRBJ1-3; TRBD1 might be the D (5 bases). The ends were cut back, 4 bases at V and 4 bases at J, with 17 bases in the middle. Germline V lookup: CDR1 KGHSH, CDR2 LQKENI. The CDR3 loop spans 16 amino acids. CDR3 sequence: CASSHSEGLAGNTIYF. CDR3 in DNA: TGTGCCAGCTCACACTCGGAGGGACTTGCGGGAAACACCATATATTTT.